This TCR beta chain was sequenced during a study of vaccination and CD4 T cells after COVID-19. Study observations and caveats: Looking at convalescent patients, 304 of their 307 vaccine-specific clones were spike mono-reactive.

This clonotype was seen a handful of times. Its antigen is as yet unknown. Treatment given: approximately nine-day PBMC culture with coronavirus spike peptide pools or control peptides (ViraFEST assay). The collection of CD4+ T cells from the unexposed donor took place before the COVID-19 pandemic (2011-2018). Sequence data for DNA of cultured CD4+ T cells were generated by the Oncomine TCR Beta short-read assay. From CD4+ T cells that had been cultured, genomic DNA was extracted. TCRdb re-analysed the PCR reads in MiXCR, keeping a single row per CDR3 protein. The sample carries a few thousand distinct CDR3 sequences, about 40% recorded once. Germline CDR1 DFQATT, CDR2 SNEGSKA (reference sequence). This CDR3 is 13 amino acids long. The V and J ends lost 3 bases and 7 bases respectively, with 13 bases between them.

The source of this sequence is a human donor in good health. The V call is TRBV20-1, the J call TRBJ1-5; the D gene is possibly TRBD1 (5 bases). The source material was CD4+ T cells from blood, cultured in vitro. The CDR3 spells CSASPGVGQPQHF. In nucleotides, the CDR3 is TGCAGTGCTAGTCCGGGGGTAGGGCAGCCCCAGCATTTT.